This is a list of T cell receptor beta chains from one sample in a study of blood T cell repertoires in COVID-19. Repertoires were generated with immunoSEQ multiplex PCR, while TCRdb's copy carries only in-frame clones and drops some. The sample has 150,000 or so clones; 70% to 90% are singletons. Sequenced sample: peripheral blood. Every receptor here comes from a woman between 70 and 85 years old with acute or convalescent COVID-19. Both conserved end residues are part of each CDR3. Fields, in order: D gene, V gene, J gene, clone size, CDR3 DNA, CDR3 protein. The D gene is left open where the match is weak. Only some rows state a clone size, as once, few, many or a class for expanded clones.

TRBD1	TRBV2	TRBJ1-5	once	TGTGCCAGCAGGCCGGGACAGGGCAATCAGCCCCAGCATTTT	CASRPGQGNQPQHF
TRBD1	TRBV25-1	TRBJ1-2	.	TGTGCCAGCACCACTTCCGGACAGGGTTATGGCTACACCTTC	CASTTSGQGYGYTF
TRBD1	TRBV19	TRBJ1-2	.	TGTGCCAGCCTCCCGTCCGACAGGGTGTATAACTATGGCTACACCTTC	CASLPSDRVYNYGYTF
TRBD1	TRBV11-3	TRBJ1-1	.	TGTGCCAGCAGCTTCCAGGGGGGCACTGAAGCTTTCTTT	CASSFQGGTEAFF
TRBD1	TRBV7-2	TRBJ1-1	.	TGTGCCAGCAGCTCCGTCAGAAAGGGGGCCGAAAGGACTGAAGCTTTCTTT	CASSSVRKGAERTEAFF
.	TRBV19	TRBJ1-4	.	TGTGCCAGTAGTATCCACAGGTTTAATGAAAAACTGTTTTTT	CASSIHRFNEKLFF
TRBD1	TRBV18	TRBJ1-1	few	TGTGCCAGCTCACCAGGACAGGGAGGCACTGAAGCTTTCTTT	CASSPGQGGTEAFF
.	TRBV5-6	TRBJ1-1	few	TGTGCCAGCAGGTACCGGGACTTGAACACTGAAGCTTTCTTT	CASRYRDLNTEAFF
TRBD1	TRBV6-2/TRBV6-3	TRBJ1-4	.	TGTGCCAGCAGCACTACTGGGACAGGGGCGGGGGTGTTTTTT	CASSTTGTGAGVFF
TRBD1	TRBV19	TRBJ2-7	.	TGTGCCACCGAGGACAGGGGCCACGAGCAGTACTTC	CATEDRGHEQYF
.	TRBV18	TRBJ2-7	.	TGTGCCAGCTCCACCAAGTCGGGGGTGGGTGAGCAGTACTTC	CASSTKSGVGEQYF
.	TRBV19	TRBJ1-5	.	TGTGCCAGTAGTAGGCAGGCTAATCAGCCCCAGCATTTT	CASSRQANQPQHF
.	TRBV5-8	TRBJ1-5	.	TGTGCCAGCAGCTTGGGGAGTATAAATCAGCCCCAGCATTTT	CASSLGSINQPQHF
.	TRBV7-9	TRBJ1-2	.	TGTGCCAGCAGCCCCCAGGACTTGTTTTTGAACACCTTC	CASSPQDLFLNTF
TRBD2	TRBV6-5	TRBJ2-5	.	TGTGCCAGCAGTTACTTGGGACTAGCGGGGCTAGAGACCCAGTACTTC	CASSYLGLAGLETQYF
TRBD1	TRBV2	TRBJ1-1	.	TGTGCCAGCAGTGGACAGGGTTTGAACACTGAAGCTTTCTTT	CASSGQGLNTEAFF
.	TRBV4-1	TRBJ1-6	.	TGCGCCAGCAGAGACTTGGGTATCCATAATTCACCCCTCCACTTT	CASRDLGIHNSPLHF
TRBD1	TRBV30	TRBJ2-2	.	TGTGCCTGGAGTGTACAGGGGGCCGGGGAGCTGTTTTTT	CAWSVQGAGELFF
TRBD1	TRBV3-1/TRBV3-2	TRBJ2-3	.	TGTGCCAGCAGCCATACAGGGGCCACGCAGTATTTT	CASSHTGATQYF
.	TRBV7-9	TRBJ1-2	.	TGTGCCAGCAGCTTAGGAGAGGGGGATGGCTACACCTTC	CASSLGEGDGYTF
.	TRBV4-1	TRBJ1-1	.	TGCGCCAGCAGCCAAGAATCTTCCGTGAACACTGAAGCTTTCTTT	CASSQESSVNTEAFF
TRBD1	TRBV15	TRBJ1-2	.	TGTGCCACCAGCAGTACGGGACAGGTAAACTATGGCTACACCTTC	CATSSTGQVNYGYTF
.	TRBV7-9	TRBJ2-3	.	TGTGCCAGCAGCTTAGACCAGGGTATTTCCACAGATACGCAGTATTTT	CASSLDQGISTDTQYF
TRBD2	TRBV6-1	TRBJ2-3	.	TGTGCCAGCAGTGACGGGGGGGACACAGATACGCAGTATTTT	CASSDGGDTDTQYF
.	TRBV5-1	TRBJ1-6	.	TGCGCCAGCAGCTCAGTGACAAATTCACCCCTCCACTTT	CASSSVTNSPLHF
.	TRBV3-1/TRBV3-2	TRBJ1-2	once	TGTGCCAGCAGCCAAGCCGGGGGATGGAGGTCTGGCTACACCTTC	CASSQAGGWRSGYTF
TRBD2	TRBV4-1	TRBJ2-1	.	TGCGCCAGCAGCCAAGAGGGGGGGACTTCGATTTACAATGAGCAGTTCTTC	CASSQEGGTSIYNEQFF
TRBD1	TRBV5-6	TRBJ1-5	.	TGTGCCAGCAGCCGGACAGGGGGAAGTCAGCCCCAGCATTTT	CASSRTGGSQPQHF
.	TRBV19	TRBJ2-4	.	TGTGCCAGTAGTGTTGAACTCGGGGTAGCCAAAAACATTCAGTACTTC	CASSVELGVAKNIQYF
.	TRBV19	TRBJ1-2	.	TGTGCCAGTAGTTCCTCCCAGGGGTTGAATGGCTACACCTTC	CASSSSQGLNGYTF
.	TRBV7-2	TRBJ1-1	.	TGTGCCAGCAGCTTATATGCAGGGATGGGCACTGAAGCTTTCTTT	CASSLYAGMGTEAFF
TRBD2	TRBV6-5	TRBJ2-1	.	TGTGCCAGCAGGCCCGGGACTACCCTCTACAATGAGCAGTTCTTC	CASRPGTTLYNEQFF
.	TRBV28	TRBJ2-1	.	TGTGCCAGCAGTTTAAGTAGGGGTTCCTACAATGAGCAGTTCTTC	CASSLSRGSYNEQFF
TRBD1	TRBV6-2/TRBV6-3	TRBJ1-5	.	TGTGCCAGCAGTTTACGAGGACAGGGGGTGAATCAGCCCCAGCATTTT	CASSLRGQGVNQPQHF
.	TRBV20-1	TRBJ2-3	.	TGCAGTGCTAGGTCGGAGGGGACGCAGTATTTT	CSARSEGTQYF
TRBD1	TRBV18	TRBJ1-4	.	TGTGCCAGCTCTCACAGGCGGACAGGGGGTGAAAAACTGTTTTTT	CASSHRRTGGEKLFF
.	TRBV21-1	TRBJ1-2	.	TGTGCCAGCACCATAAGACAGGGGGTATTATCTTTGTCAATCGGCTACACCTTC	CASTIRQGVLSLSIGYTF
TRBD2	TRBV3-1/TRBV3-2	TRBJ2-5	.	TGTGCCAGCAGCCAAGGAGGGCGCGGGGGTCAAGAGACCCAGTACTTC	CASSQGGRGGQETQYF
TRBD1	TRBV5-1	TRBJ1-6	.	TGCGCCAGCAGCCCCCGGGGACAGGGATATTCACCCCTCCACTTT	CASSPRGQGYSPLHF
.	TRBV6-5	TRBJ1-1	.	TGTGCCAGCAGCCGCGGGTGGAACACTGAAGCTTTCTTT	CASSRGWNTEAFF
TRBD2	TRBV3-1/TRBV3-2	TRBJ2-6	few	TGTGCCAGCAGCCAAGTAGGAGCGGGGGGCGCATCAGGGGCCAACGTCCTGACTTTC	CASSQVGAGGASGANVLTF
TRBD1	TRBV6-2/TRBV6-3	TRBJ2-4	.	TGTGCCAGCAGTAAGCCCACTACAGGGGTAGCCAAAAACATTCAGTACTTC	CASSKPTTGVAKNIQYF
.	TRBV19	TRBJ1-1	.	TGTGCCAGTAGTATCCAGGGCCGCGGGGTGAACACTGAAGCTTTCTTT	CASSIQGRGVNTEAFF
TRBD1	TRBV3-1/TRBV3-2	TRBJ2-5	once	TGTGCCAGCAGCCACCGTACAGGGGATGGAGAGACCCAGTACTTC	CASSHRTGDGETQYF
.	TRBV19	TRBJ1-2	.	TGTGCCAGTAGTAATGGAGGGCCAGGGAATGGCTACACCTTC	CASSNGGPGNGYTF
.	TRBV11-2	TRBJ2-4	.	TGTGCCAGCAGCTTAGTCCAGGGCCAAAACATTCAGTACTTC	CASSLVQGQNIQYF
TRBD1	TRBV7-6	TRBJ2-2	.	TGTGCCAGCAGCCTGGGACAGGGGGCTTTCACCGGGGAGCTGTTTTTT	CASSLGQGAFTGELFF
.	TRBV24-1	TRBJ2-4	.	TGTGCCACCAGTGATGGGCAGGCTAAAAACATTCAGTACTTC	CATSDGQAKNIQYF
.	TRBV7-8	TRBJ1-1	few	TGTGCCAGCAGCCAGGGAGGAAACACTGAAGCTTTCTTT	CASSQGGNTEAFF
TRBD1	TRBV19	TRBJ1-4	.	TGTGCCAGTACCGATACAGGGGGCTTGAGGGAAAAACTGTTTTTT	CASTDTGGLREKLFF
TRBD2	TRBV14	TRBJ2-3	once	TGTGCCAGCAGCCAAGGCCTGGCTGGACTAGCGGGAATAAATACGCAGTATTTT	CASSQGLAGLAGINTQYF
.	TRBV12-1	TRBJ2-3	once	TGTGCCAGCAGCTTTGCAAGTCGGCCTGCCTGGGGGACTAGCGGGGACCCTAGCACAGATACGCAGTATTTT	CASSFASRPAWGTSGDPSTDTQYF